This TCR beta chain was sequenced during a study of cytomegalovirus exposure and HLA in healthy donors. On this clone itself: Its target is not known.

The study ran its PCR with 60 Vbeta and 13 Jbeta primers. Profiling relied on immunoSEQ multiplex PCR, and the TCRdb table lists in-frame clones only, not all of them. The table lists approximately 58,000 clones, with 3.6% in the top ten. The CDR3 length is 14 residues. After removal of 0 bases from V and 8 bases from J, the junction contained 7 bases not matched to a gene. Germline CDR1 is SGHRS and CDR2 is YFSETQ. Broader study findings: Later on, an analysis found that several of the most significant clusters appeared to be linked to common viral pathogens, which included parvovirus B19.

The sequence came from a woman aged 18-29 years in good health and CMV-seronegative. Input material: PBMCs. The rearrangement uses TRBV5-1 and TRBJ1-2, with 7 bases lining up with TRBD1. The CDR3 DNA reads as TGCGCCAGCAGCTTGGCCGAAGGGGGACAGGGCTACACCTTC. Translation: CASSLAEGGQGYTF.